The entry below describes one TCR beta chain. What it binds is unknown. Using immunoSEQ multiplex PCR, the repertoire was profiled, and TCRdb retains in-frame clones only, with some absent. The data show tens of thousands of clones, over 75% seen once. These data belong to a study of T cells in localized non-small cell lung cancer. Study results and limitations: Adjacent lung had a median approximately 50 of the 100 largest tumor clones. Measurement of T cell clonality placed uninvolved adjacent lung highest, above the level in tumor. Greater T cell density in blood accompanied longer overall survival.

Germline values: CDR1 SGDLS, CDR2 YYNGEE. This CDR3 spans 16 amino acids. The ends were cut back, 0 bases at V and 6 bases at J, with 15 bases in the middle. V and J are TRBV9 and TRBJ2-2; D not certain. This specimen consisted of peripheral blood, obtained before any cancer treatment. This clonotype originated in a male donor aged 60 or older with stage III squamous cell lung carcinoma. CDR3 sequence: CASSVAERGTPGELFF. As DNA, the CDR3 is TGTGCCAGCAGCGTAGCTGAGAGAGGAACCCCCGGGGAGCTGTTTTTT.